This T cell receptor (beta chain) comes out of a study of T-cell memory formation after mild COVID-19 (dated by TCRdb to about 2021). In the study overall: Most TCR sequence clusters were specific to one of the two donors. In two donors, T-cell clones that expanded and contracted after mild COVID-19 were followed by sequencing TCRalpha and TCRbeta repertoires longitudinally. The cohort comprised two young, previously healthy adult volunteers, one female and one male. Points the paper makes about the study in general: SARS-CoV-2 specificity of the second-wave clones peaking on day 37 was not confirmed. Clones contracting from day 15 to 85 had balanced CD4/CD8 phenotypes, while a second wave expanding from day 15 to 37 was biased towards CD4+. Contracting CD4+ clones appeared mostly in the CM and EM memory subsets, whereas CD8+ clones were enriched in EMRA. The study covered only two mild cases, and larger cohorts including severe cases with pre-infection samples were considered necessary. The detection of some responding clones in pre-infection memory suggests that pre-existing cross-reactive memory T cells joined the SARS-CoV-2 response.

This sample was sequenced with an Illumina NovaSeq 6000. TCRalpha and TCRbeta cDNA libraries were constructed by 5'RACE with constant-segment primers, with sample barcodes and unique molecular identifiers being introduced. Trizol reagent was used to extract RNA from every sample. Library amplification was performed in two PCR steps, and a second sample barcode and Illumina TruSeq adapters were introduced in the second step. The libraries were sequenced on an Illumina NovaSeq using 2 x 150 bp paired-end reads. In the source study's methods: The reads were demultiplexed and collapsed into UMI-guided consensus sequences using migec v1.2.7. With mixcr v2.1.11, UMI consensuses were aligned to TRA and TRB V and J templates and assembled into clonotypes. A clonotype was counted as expanded or contracted only if both edgeR and NoisET called the change significant, with noise models trained on biological replicates. For edgeR calls, a false discovery rate-adjusted p below 0.01 and a log2 fold-change threshold of 1 were applied. PCA with hierarchical clustering of max-normalized trajectories of the 1000 most abundant clonotypes was used as exploratory dynamics analysis. Separately sequenced CD4+ and CD8+ repertoires were used to assign a CD4 or CD8 phenotype to each responding clone. TCRdb redid the processing of the public reads, applying fastp at Q25 and MiXCR, and retained in-frame beta chains. One record per CDR3 amino acid sequence lists the most common genes and DNA. The V and J calls and clone size come from TCRdb's table, not from the authors' own analysis. This sample lists around 210,000 distinct CDR3 sequences; over 9% were detected once. The leading ten clones occupy roughly 3.5% of the sample.

Note on this clonotype: No antigen is known for it. The sample holds no much larger clone one base away, and base qualities are not on file.

PBMCs were isolated by Ficoll-Paque density gradient centrifugation. Clipping removes 8 bases from V and 2 bases from J, with 5 as the unmatched junction base count. Its CDR3 holds 13 amino acids, cysteine through phenylalanine. The read is trimmed to its CDR3 DNA, 39 bases read in frame from base 1. Based on the germline V gene, the CDR1 and CDR2 sequences are SQVTM and ANQGSEA. The clonotype was recovered from a man in his late teens or twenties who had mild COVID-19 (a few samples of this study predate the infection). The sample titles of this study are shuffled in the database, so cell type and time point are left out; the donor was told from shared clones. This sequence uses TRBV29-1 and TRBJ2-1, and TRBD1 matches 8 of the central bases. What was sequenced was PBMCs or a T cell subset sorted from them (not recorded which). The nucleotide sequence reads as follows: TGCAGCACCGGGACAGGCGCCTACAATGAGCAGTTCTTC. Its protein is CSTGTGAYNEQFF.